The next 26 T cell receptor beta chains were all read from a single sample in a study of T cell changes during pregnancy in multiple sclerosis. Method: immunoSEQ multiplex PCR; TCRdb's copy keeps in-frame clones and lacks some. This sample carries 78,000 or so clones, under 95% of them seen once, and the ten largest clones take about 0.45%. Here the sequenced sample was CD4+ T cells from peripheral blood mononuclear cells, taken before pregnancy. These receptors were taken from a female donor with multiple sclerosis, enrolled in a pregnancy study.

V usage is TRBV7-7 and J usage is TRBJ2-5, with TRBD2 matching 7 bases. V lost 5 bases to trimming and J lost 7 bases; unmatched junction nucleotides: 16. CDR1 and CDR2 (germline): SSHAT, FNYEAQ (reference sequence). The CDR3 contains 16 residues. The chain's CDR3 is CASSPALAGVTGTQYF. The CDR3 nucleotides read TGTGCCAGCAGCCCAGCCCTGGCGGGGGTAACTGGGACCCAGTACTTC.

CDR3 DNA sequence: TGTGCCACCCGCCCCCCCGGGACTCCGTATGGCTACACCTTC. Its translation is CATRPPGTPYGYTF. The chain couples TRBV6-5 to TRBJ1-2; perhaps TRBD1 as D (5 bases). V shed 10 bases and J shed 5 bases, with 20 bases lying between them. CDR3 length: 14 amino acids. Per germline, CDR1 MNHEY and CDR2 SVGAGI.

The CDR3 sequence is CASRGGPLMNTEAFF. DNA for the CDR3: TGTGCCAGTCGGGGGGGCCCTTTGATGAACACTGAAGCTTTCTTT. V and J are TRBV28 and TRBJ1-1, with TRBD1 as a possible D gene (6 bases). V lost 9 bases and J 0 bases, leaving 17 bases between the germline ends. Germline V gene lookup returns CDR1 MDHEN and CDR2 SYDVKM. The CDR3 is 15 residues long.

This chain connects TRBV4-1 to TRBJ2-7; TRBD2 agrees at 8 bases. The CDR3 has 15 amino acids. With V trimmed by 4 bases and J by 2 bases, 7 bases remained unmatched. CDR1 and CDR2 from the germline V gene are MGHRA and YSYEKL. The CDR3 region is CASSPGRGAAYEQYF. The CDR3 region has the DNA TGCGCCAGCAGCCCTGGGCGGGGGGCCGCCTACGAGCAGTACTTC.

The J gene is TRBJ1-1, the V gene TRBV30; D remains unclear. CDR3 length equals 16 residues. V lost 2 bases and J 2 bases, leaving 18 bases between the germline ends. Germline V gene lookup returns CDR1 GTSNPN and CDR2 SVGIG (reference sequence). In DNA, the CDR3 is TGTGCCTGGAGTATTCGGGCGGGGTTTACAAACACTGAAGCTTTCTTT. Residues: CAWSIRAGFTNTEAFF.

The rearrangement uses TRBV5-1 and TRBJ1-2; possible D gene TRBD1, 6 bases. Trimming removed 4 bases from V and 3 bases from J, with 10 bases in between. Germline CDR1 is SGHRS and CDR2 is YFSETQ. This CDR3 spans 13 amino acids. Written as DNA, the CDR3 is TGCGCCAGCAGCCTGACAGGAGACTATGGCTACACCTTC. Amino acid sequence: CASSLTGDYGYTF.

The rearrangement uses TRBV19 and TRBJ2-1; 12 bases fit TRBD2. Germline trimming cut 4 bases from V and 8 bases from J; bases unmatched to any gene: 9. Germline CDR1 reads LNHDA; CDR2 reads SQIVND (reference sequence). CDR3 length: 16 residues. CDR3 loop: CASSTQTSGRRDEQFF. CDR3 nucleotide sequence: TGTGCCAGTAGTACGCAGACTAGCGGGAGAAGGGATGAGCAGTTCTTC.

This clone has more than one count but fewer than ten. The genes are TRBV28 and TRBJ2-1; D may be TRBD1 (5 bases). The CDR3 spans 11 residues. The germline CDR1 and CDR2 sequences are MDHEN and SYDVKM. The V and J ends lost 6 bases and 10 bases respectively, with 10 bases between them. The CDR3 DNA is TGTGCCAGCAGCTACAGGTTAGAGCAGTTCTTC. Its protein product is CASSYRLEQFF.

This clone was observed a single time. The chain combines TRBV25-1 with TRBJ1-3; D is possibly TRBD1 (6 bases). The germline V gene has CDR1 MGHDK and CDR2 SYGVNS. The CDR3 consists of 16 residues. Trimming removed 2 bases at V and 0 bases at J, with 11 bases between. The CDR3 DNA follows: TGTGCCAGCAGTGAACTCCGGACAGCCTCTGGAAACACCATATATTTT. Encoded protein: CASSELRTASGNTIYF.

This chain uses TRBV19 with TRBJ1-5, with 7 bases matching TRBD1. V shed 11 bases, J shed 1 base, and the junction held 11 bases outside the gene matches. This CDR3 is built from 15 residues. Looked up from germline, CDR1 is LNHDA and CDR2 is SQIVND (reference sequence). CDR3 region: CAARQTGVSNQPQHF. CDR3 nucleotides: TGTGCCGCGCGCCAAACAGGGGTAAGCAATCAGCCCCAGCATTTT.

The V gene is TRBV7-8, the J gene TRBJ2-7, with D perhaps TRBD1 (5 bases). Germline V lookup: CDR1 SGHVS, CDR2 FQNEAQ. V lost 7 bases and J 7 bases, leaving 20 bases between the germline ends. The CDR3 sequence is 14 residues long. The CDR3, as DNA: TGTGCCAGCACCCCCGGCAGGGCGAGTGAGGAGCAGTACTTC. Protein: CASTPGRASEEQYF.

This chain's CDR3 is CASSSGQGPQPQHF. The CDR3, as DNA: TGTGCCAGCAGTTCAGGACAGGGCCCTCAGCCCCAGCATTTT. V is TRBV6-5 and J is TRBJ1-5; 8 bases line up with TRBD1. The ends lost 4 bases at V and 6 bases at J; junction bases unmatched: 5. The germline CDR1 and CDR2 sequences are MNHEY and SVGAGI. This CDR3 spans 14 amino acids.

The chain is built from TRBV7-2 and TRBJ1-5, with D perhaps TRBD1 (5 bases). Germline V gene sequence: CDR1 SGHTA, CDR2 FQGNSA. With 5 bases removed from V and 4 bases from J, the gap between germline ends came to 9 bases. The CDR3 sequence is 13 residues long. CDR3 region: CASSPGTNQPQHF. CDR3 sequence (DNA): TGTGCCAGCAGCCCCGGGACTAATCAGCCCCAGCATTTT.

The J gene is TRBJ2-7, the V gene TRBV7-9; 7 bases align to TRBD1. J gave up 2 bases and V 0 bases, and 7 bases lay outside the gene matches. CDR3 length: 16 amino acids. Germline values: CDR1 SEHNR, CDR2 FQNEAQ (reference sequence). The CDR3 loop reads CASSLAPGQNAYEQYF. The CDR3 DNA sequence: TGTGCCAGCAGCTTAGCCCCGGGACAGAATGCCTACGAGCAGTACTTC.

The J gene is TRBJ1-1, the V gene TRBV6-1; the D is unclear. Trimming shortened V by 2 bases and J by 0 bases, and 4 bases separated the two germline ends. Looked up from germline, CDR1 is MNHNS and CDR2 is SASEGT. The CDR3 spans 13 residues. For the CDR3, the DNA is TGTGCCAGCAGTGAATCTGTGAACACTGAAGCTTTCTTT. Translation: CASSESVNTEAFF.

This clone was seen a single time. The J gene is TRBJ1-1, the V gene TRBV2; tentatively, D is TRBD1 (5 bases). This CDR3 is 14 amino acids long. V lost 4 bases and J lost 5, with 14 bases in between. Germline CDR1 and CDR2: SNHLY and FYNNEI. The CDR3: CASSAAAGGTEAFF. The CDR3 region has the DNA TGTGCCAGCAGTGCGGCCGCCGGGGGGACTGAAGCTTTCTTT.

The V and J genes are TRBV4-1 and TRBJ2-1, with TRBD2 identical over 12 bases. This CDR3 region has 15 residues. The V gene's germline CDR1 is MGHRA and CDR2 YSYEKL. Trimming removed 1 base from V and 5 bases from J; junction bases left unmatched: 0. This CDR3 is CASSQGLAGDNEQFF. The CDR3 DNA reads as TGCGCCAGCAGCCAAGGACTAGCGGGGGACAATGAGCAGTTCTTC.

The chain uses TRBV27 and TRBJ2-1, with TRBD2 as a possible D gene (6 bases). This CDR3 spans 20 amino acids. V was clipped by 2 bases and J by 2 bases, with 25 bases between them. Germline values: CDR1 MNHEY, CDR2 SMNVEV (reference sequence). The CDR3 reads CASSLRVSGASPGPYNEQFF. Here the CDR3 DNA reads TGTGCCAGCAGTTTAAGGGTCTCGGGAGCCTCCCCCGGACCCTACAATGAGCAGTTCTTC.

This clone came up once. V usage is TRBV7-9 and J usage is TRBJ1-1, with D possibly matching TRBD1 (5 bases). This CDR3 is built from 16 residues. Germline CDR1 and CDR2: SEHNR and FQNEAQ (reference sequence). The V end was cut by 2 bases, the J end by 6 bases, with 19 bases between. The CDR3 DNA sequence: TGTGCCAGCAGCTTAAGGAGCGCAGGGTCACAAGCTGAAGCTTTCTTT. Translated: CASSLRSAGSQAEAFF.

The chain joins TRBV7-2 to TRBJ1-2, with a weak D call TRBD1 (6 bases). Trimming left V 5 bases short and J 1 base short, with 20 bases between. Germline assignment: CDR1 SGHTA and CDR2 FQGNSA. This CDR3 contains 17 residues. The CDR3 nucleotides read TGTGCCAGCAGCCCCCAGTCCAGGGGCCAGTATAACTATGGCTACACCTTC. This codes for CASSPQSRGQYNYGYTF.

CDR3 DNA: TGCGCCAGCAGCTTGGGGGGGCGCTACGAGCAGTACTTC. Translating gives CASSLGGRYEQYF. The rearrangement uses TRBV23-1 and TRBJ2-7; tentative D call: TRBD2 (7 bases). TRBV23-1 is given ORF status, its function remaining uncertain. With 6 bases removed from V and 3 bases from J, the gap between germline ends came to 12 bases. This CDR3 is built from 13 residues.

The V and J genes are TRBV30 and TRBJ2-1; D is possibly TRBD2 (5 bases). V lost 2 bases to trimming and J lost 3 bases, with 8 bases between them. Germline loops: CDR1 GTSNPN, CDR2 SVGIG (reference sequence). The CDR3 has 13 amino acids. CDR3 DNA sequence: TGTGCCTGGAGTCTAGCACGCTACAATGAGCAGTTCTTC. Its translation: CAWSLARYNEQFF.

The V call is TRBV15, the J call TRBJ2-7; 7 bases map to TRBD1. Trimming removed 6 bases from V and 5 bases from J; junction bases left unmatched: 7. The CDR3 covers 13 residues. The germline V gene encodes CDR1 LNHNV and CDR2 YYDKDF (reference sequence). CDR3 DNA: TGTGCCACCAGTGACAGGGTAATCCACGAGCAGTACTTC. Its translation is CATSDRVIHEQYF.

The chain joins TRBV6-5 to TRBJ1-2; D remains unclear. This CDR3 is built from 15 residues. Germline V CDR1 and CDR2: MNHEY, SVGAGI. Trimming removed 0 bases from V and 4 bases from J, with 12 bases in between. This CDR3 is CASSYSSSSPYGYTF. In DNA form, the CDR3 reads TGTGCCAGCAGTTACTCATCGTCCTCTCCCTATGGCTACACCTTC.

The chain has TRBV19 and TRBJ2-1, with a weak D call TRBD1 (7 bases). The germline V gene encodes CDR1 LNHDA and CDR2 SQIVND (reference sequence). Trimming shortened V by 8 bases and J by 1 base, and 15 bases separated the two germline ends. This CDR3 region has 15 residues. For the CDR3, the DNA is TGTGCCAGTCGCGGGACAGCCAGATCCTACAATGAGCAGTTCTTC. Its translation: CASRGTARSYNEQFF.

The V call is TRBV9, the J call TRBJ1-6, with D uncertain. Trimming removed 4 bases at V and 6 bases at J, with 11 bases between. The CDR3 contains 14 residues. CDR1 SGDLS and CDR2 YYNGEE come from the germline V gene. CDR3 sequence (DNA): TGTGCCAGCAGCCAGAGTCGAGGTAATTCACCCCTCCACTTT. As protein: CASSQSRGNSPLHF.